The 26 T cell receptor beta chains listed next were all sequenced from one sample in a study of shared clonotypes between healthy human individuals. Clones were read by immunoSEQ multiplex PCR, and TCRdb kept only the in-frame ones, dropping some. The sample contains roughly 2.2 million clones, 85% to 95% of which appear only once. Material: naive CD4+ T cells from PBMCs. Subset of the sample: CD45RA+ positively selected. These receptors were taken from a man aged 18 to 35 in good health. Some clones in this sample may be carry-over from other donors' samples.

This chain uses TRBV6-1 with TRBJ1-5, with D perhaps matching TRBD1 (5 bases). CDR1 is MNHNS, CDR2 SASEGT, per germline. The CDR3 consists of 15 residues. V was pared by 5 bases and J by 3 bases, with 14 bases between. CDR3 in DNA: TGTGCCAGCAGTCCTATGGGGGGGATCAATCAGCCCCAGCATTTT. It codes for CASSPMGGINQPQHF.

The chain recombines TRBV6-1 with TRBJ2-5; TRBD1 agrees at 7 bases. Germline CDR1 reads MNHNS; CDR2 reads SASEGT. This CDR3 is built from 14 residues. J was trimmed by 7 bases and V by 9 bases; bases with no gene match: 14. The CDR3 DNA is TGTGCCAGTAAAGAACAGACAGGGTTAGGGACCCAGTACTTC. This codes for CASKEQTGLGTQYF.

The rearrangement joins TRBV6-6 to TRBJ2-7; D may be TRBD1 (7 bases). CDR1 is MNHNY, CDR2 SVGAGI, per germline (reference sequence). This CDR3 is 14 amino acids long. The V gene lost 6 bases and the J gene lost 5 bases, with 17 bases spanning the gap. The DNA for the CDR3 is TGTGCCAGCAGACACCCGCGGGACAGCAACGAGCAGTACTTC. This codes for CASRHPRDSNEQYF.

V is TRBV5-1 and J is TRBJ2-1; 13 bases are shared with TRBD2. Germline lookup yields CDR1 SGHRS and CDR2 YFSETQ. The CDR3 runs 17 residues. The V segment lost 3 bases and the J segment 1 base; nucleotides outside the gene matches: 4. Written as DNA, the CDR3 is TGCGCCAGCAGCTACGGACTAGCGGGAGCGTCCTACAATGAGCAGTTCTTC. This codes for CASSYGLAGASYNEQFF.

The chain joins TRBV19 to TRBJ1-1; 7 bases match TRBD1. Trimming at V came to 5 bases and at J to 5 bases, leaving 8 bases not matched to a gene. In germline, CDR1 is LNHDA, CDR2 SQIVND (reference sequence). This CDR3 is built from 14 residues. The DNA for the CDR3 is TGTGCCAGTAGTTATGAAGGGGGCCGGACTGAAGCTTTCTTT. Its protein is CASSYEGGRTEAFF.

The chain joins TRBV7-9 to TRBJ2-5; D might be TRBD2 (5 bases). V dropped 5 bases and J dropped 5 bases, with 18 bases sitting between them. This CDR3 region has 15 residues. The germline V gene encodes CDR1 SEHNR and CDR2 FQNEAQ (reference sequence). CDR3 region: CASSPTETRGETQYF. Here the CDR3 DNA reads TGTGCCAGCAGCCCGACGGAAACTCGAGGGGAGACCCAGTACTTC.

This clone has only one observation. The gene calls are TRBV28 and TRBJ1-2; D call uncertain. The V and J ends lost 7 bases and 2 bases respectively, with 14 bases between them. CDR1 and CDR2 (germline): MDHEN, SYDVKM. There are 14 residues in the CDR3. The CDR3 region is CASTLFLGNYGYTF. The CDR3 nucleotides are TGTGCCAGCACTTTGTTTTTGGGGAACTATGGCTACACCTTC.

A remark on this clone: Other DNA sequences within the sample encode an identical CDR3. The rearrangement links TRBV5-1 to TRBJ1-2, with D uncertain. Trimming shortened V by 0 bases and J by 2 bases, and 8 bases separated the two germline ends. The CDR3 consists of 14 residues. Germline V CDR1 and CDR2: SGHRS, YFSETQ. In DNA form, the CDR3 reads TGCGCCAGCAGCTTGGGGACGGGAAACTATGGCTACACCTTC. Protein: CASSLGTGNYGYTF.

To note about this clone: This specimen includes other DNA sequences encoding the same CDR3. The chain joins TRBV5-1 to TRBJ2-2; 7 bases fit TRBD2. Germline values: CDR1 SGHRS, CDR2 YFSETQ. Trimming cost V 2 bases and J 1 base; bases outside gene matches: 5. This CDR3 contains 16 residues. DNA of the CDR3: TGCGCCAGCAGCTTAGAGGGAGGGCGGAACACCGGGGAGCTGTTTTTT. This translates into CASSLEGGRNTGELFF.

This chain uses TRBV19 with TRBJ1-5; TRBD1 matches 10 bases. Per germline, CDR1 LNHDA and CDR2 SQIVND (reference sequence). The CDR3 extends over 17 amino acids. V dropped 4 bases and J dropped 5; count of bases not matched to a gene: 11. CDR3 loop: CASSTGQGKRDDQPQHF. The CDR3 DNA is TGTGCCAGTAGTACGGGACAGGGGAAAAGGGACGATCAGCCCCAGCATTTT.

Concerning this clone itself: This sample includes further DNA sequences coding for the same CDR3. This chain uses TRBV27 with TRBJ1-5; maybe TRBD1 (6 bases). V was pared by 4 bases and J by 4 bases, with 11 bases between. Germline-derived CDR1 and CDR2 are MNHEY and SMNVEV (reference sequence). The length of the CDR3 is 14 residues. The DNA for the CDR3 is TGTGCCAGCAGTTGGCAGGGGAGGAATCAGCCCCAGCATTTT. This sequence encodes CASSWQGRNQPQHF.

This rearrangement joins TRBV7-7 to TRBJ2-3, with 16 bases aligning to TRBD2. J lost 5 bases, V lost 5 bases, and 4 bases had no gene match. The CDR3 spans 16 residues. Germline CDR1 and CDR2: SSHAT and FNYEAQ (reference sequence). The CDR3 reads CASSKGLAGGGDTQYF. DNA of the CDR3: TGTGCCAGCAGCAAGGGACTAGCGGGAGGGGGAGATACGCAGTATTTT.

This sequence joins TRBV5-1 and TRBJ2-1, with D unclear. Germline values: CDR1 SGHRS, CDR2 YFSETQ. CDR3 size: 13 residues. The ends were cut back, 1 base at V and 7 bases at J, with 9 bases in the middle. CDR3 sequence: CASSLIVGNEQFF. For the CDR3, the DNA is TGCGCCAGCAGCTTGATAGTTGGGAATGAGCAGTTCTTC.

Details on this clone: Other DNA sequences in the same sample also yield this CDR3. This sequence joins TRBV5-1 and TRBJ2-7, with TRBD1 matching 7 bases. The junction had 4 bases not matched to a gene; V was cut back by 2 bases and J by 2 bases. Germline V gene lookup returns CDR1 SGHRS and CDR2 YFSETQ. The CDR3 is made up of 14 amino acids. The CDR3: CASSLGDSTYEQYF. DNA of the CDR3: TGCGCCAGCAGCTTAGGGGACAGTACCTACGAGCAGTACTTC. Drawing the rest from reference TRBV5-1 and TRBJ2-7, the complete variable domain is KAGVTQTPRYLIKTRGQQVTLSCSPISGHRSVSWYQQTPGQGLQFLFEYFSETQRNKGNFPGRFSGRQFSNSRSEMNVSTLELGDSALYLCASSLGDSTYEQYFGPGTRLTVT.

J is TRBJ2-1 and V is TRBV7-9, with 9 bases matching TRBD1. The length of the CDR3 is 16 residues. V was pared by 0 bases and J by 7 bases, with 7 bases of the junction left unmatched. Germline V gene data show CDR1 as SEHNR and CDR2 as FQNEAQ (reference sequence). CDR3 DNA sequence: TGTGCCAGCAGCTTAGCGGGGACAGGGTATCGGAATGAGCAGTTCTTC. Its protein product is CASSLAGTGYRNEQFF.

The sample holds one count of this clone. This sequence joins TRBV7-9 and TRBJ2-5; 12 bases are shared with TRBD2. V lost 5 bases to trimming and J lost 2 bases; unmatched junction nucleotides: 12. CDR3 length equals 18 residues. Germline V lookup: CDR1 SEHNR, CDR2 FQNEAQ (reference sequence). CDR3 region: CASSQGLAGRGVQETQYF. The CDR3 bases are TGTGCCAGCAGCCAAGGACTAGCGGGAAGGGGTGTTCAAGAGACCCAGTACTTC.

This clone was seen a handful of times. The V call is TRBV6-5, the J call TRBJ1-5, with D uncertain. Trimming shortened V by 11 bases and J by 6 bases, and 14 bases separated the two germline ends. The CDR3 has 12 amino acids. Germline CDR1 reads MNHEY; CDR2 reads SVGAGI. This CDR3 is CAAGSGGQPQHF. As DNA, the CDR3 is TGTGCCGCCGGAAGCGGAGGTCAGCCCCAGCATTTT.

The chain links TRBV6-1 to TRBJ1-2; D unclear. The germline V and J ends were trimmed by 5 bases and 9 bases, with 13 bases remaining between them. The CDR3 totals 12 residues. CDR1 and CDR2 (germline): MNHNS, SASEGT. The CDR3 loop is CASSSVTSSYTF. CDR3 DNA sequence: TGTGCCAGCAGTTCAGTAACCTCGAGCTACACCTTC.

This clone was found once. The V and J genes are TRBV2 and TRBJ1-1; D perhaps matches TRBD1 (5 bases). Germline CDR1 SNHLY, CDR2 FYNNEI. This CDR3 is 14 amino acids long. With 6 bases removed from V and 5 bases from J, the gap between germline ends came to 16 bases. CDR3 sequence reads: CASSVGAGRTEAFF. CDR3 DNA sequence: TGTGCCAGCAGCGTCGGGGCAGGTCGGACTGAAGCTTTCTTT.

The chain uses TRBV5-1 and TRBJ2-3; a possible D gene is TRBD2 (5 bases). There are 14 residues in the CDR3. Germline V gene lookup returns CDR1 SGHRS and CDR2 YFSETQ. V lost 1 base and J 5 bases, leaving 11 bases between the germline ends. CDR3 residues: CASSLTGVEDTQYF. CDR3 in DNA: TGCGCCAGCAGCTTGACCGGGGTAGAAGATACGCAGTATTTT. The complete variable domain, with remaining parts taken from reference TRBV5-1 and TRBJ2-3, reads KAGVTQTPRYLIKTRGQQVTLSCSPISGHRSVSWYQQTPGQGLQFLFEYFSETQRNKGNFPGRFSGRQFSNSRSEMNVSTLELGDSALYLCASSLTGVEDTQYFGPGTRLTVL.

V usage is TRBV4-1 and J usage is TRBJ1-5; tentative D call: TRBD1 (5 bases). Between the trimmed V and J ends, which lost 0 bases and 0 bases, there was a span of 9 bases. Germline lookup yields CDR1 MGHRA and CDR2 YSYEKL. This CDR3 spans 16 amino acids. CDR3 protein: CASSQDLGGSNQPQHF. The CDR3 DNA is TGCGCCAGCAGCCAAGACCTTGGGGGTAGCAATCAGCCCCAGCATTTT.

This chain joins TRBV28 and TRBJ2-7; a possible D gene is TRBD1 (6 bases). The germline V gene has CDR1 MDHEN and CDR2 SYDVKM. V was clipped by 3 bases and J by 2 bases, with 11 bases between them. The length of the CDR3 is 14 residues. CDR3 sequence reads: CASSLLTGTYEQYF. The CDR3 DNA reads TGTGCCAGCAGTTTGTTGACAGGTACCTACGAGCAGTACTTC.

This chain connects TRBV7-2 to TRBJ1-2; no firm D call. Germline V gives CDR1 SGHTA, CDR2 FQGNSA. Between the trimmed V and J ends, which lost 5 bases and 6 bases, there was a span of 10 bases. The CDR3 covers 12 residues. Written as DNA, the CDR3 is TGTGCCAGCAGCCGAGAGAACGATGGCTACACCTTC. Encoded protein: CASSRENDGYTF.

The V gene is TRBV6-1, the J gene TRBJ2-7, with 9 bases matching TRBD1. From germline, CDR1 is MNHNS and CDR2 SASEGT. The CDR3 has 15 amino acids. V lost 3 bases, J lost 2 bases, and 5 bases stayed unmatched. The CDR3 DNA follows: TGTGCCAGCAGTGATTTTGGGACAGGGCCCTACGAGCAGTACTTC. Residues: CASSDFGTGPYEQYF.

J is TRBJ2-4 and V is TRBV28, with D tentatively TRBD2 (5 bases). Trimming cost V 6 bases and J 8 bases, with 11 bases left between them. Looked up from germline, CDR1 is MDHEN and CDR2 is SYDVKM. CDR3 length: 12 amino acids. In DNA form, the CDR3 reads TGTGCCAGCAGCATAGGCGGGTACATTCAGTACTTC. This codes for CASSIGGYIQYF.

The CDR3 nucleotides are TGTGCCAGTAGTAGAAACAGGGGTAATGGCTACACCTTC. Translating it yields CASSRNRGNGYTF. This sequence joins TRBV19 and TRBJ1-2, with 7 bases matching TRBD1. Germline V gene sequence: CDR1 LNHDA, CDR2 SQIVND (reference sequence). This CDR3 has 13 residues. V shed 4 bases, J shed 6 bases, and the junction held 5 bases outside the gene matches.